What follows is one TCR beta chain and its context. The record originates from a study of cytomegalovirus exposure and HLA in healthy donors. The V and J ends lost 0 bases and 0 bases respectively, with 9 bases between them. CDR1 SSHAT and CDR2 FNYEAQ come from the germline V gene (reference sequence). This CDR3 has 16 residues. The PCR contained 60 Vbeta and 13 Jbeta primers. Produced via immunoSEQ multiplex PCR; TCRdb's table is partial and in-frame only. The sample gives 110,000 to 150,000 clones, 80% of which show up once; about 4.3% is in the top ten. The clonotype originates from a middle-aged man in good health and CMV-seronegative. The source material was PBMCs. V is TRBV7-7 and J is TRBJ1-3; D ambiguous. The CDR3 reads CASSLAHRSSGNTIYF. The CDR3 DNA sequence: TGTGCCAGCAGCTTAGCCCACAGATCCTCTGGAAACACCATATATTTT. Filled out from reference TRBV7-7 and TRBJ1-3, the complete variable domain reads GAGVSQSPRYKVTKRGQDVTLRCDPISSHATLYWYQQALGQGPEFLTYFNYEAQPDKSGLPSDRFSAERPEGSISTLTIQRTEQRDSAMYRCASSLAHRSSGNTIYFGEGSWLTVV.